Shown below are 20 T cell receptor beta chains from a single sample sequenced in a study of blood T cell repertoires in COVID-19. Repertoires were generated with immunoSEQ multiplex PCR, while TCRdb's copy carries only in-frame clones and drops some. The sample shows approximately 670,000 clones, 75% to 90% of them seen only once. The specimen was peripheral blood. All receptors derive from a woman between 18 and 29 years old with acute or convalescent COVID-19.

J is TRBJ2-3 and V is TRBV5-4, with D possibly being TRBD2 (6 bases). The CDR3 length is 17 residues. Germline values: CDR1 SGHNT, CDR2 YYREEE (reference sequence). V shed 3 bases and J shed 3 bases, with 20 bases lying between them. The DNA of the CDR3 is TGTGCCAGCAGCTGGCGGCCGGGAGCCGCGGAAACAGATACGCAGTATTTT. It translates to CASSWRPGAAETDTQYF. The complete variable domain, with remaining parts taken from reference TRBV5-4 and TRBJ2-3, reads ETGVTQSPTHLIKTRGQQVTLRCSSQSGHNTVSWYQQALGQGPQFIFQYYREEENGRGNFPPRFSGLQFPNYSSELNVNALELDDSALYLCASSWRPGAAETDTQYFGPGTRLTVL.

This chain joins TRBV6-5 and TRBJ1-1; TRBD1 matches 10 bases. The germline V gene encodes CDR1 MNHEY and CDR2 SVGAGI. V dropped 7 bases and J dropped 4; count of bases not matched to a gene: 9. The CDR3 is made up of 15 amino acids. This CDR3 reads CASTTVDRGATEAFF. In DNA, the CDR3 is TGTGCCAGCACCACAGTGGACAGGGGGGCCACTGAAGCTTTCTTT.

V usage is TRBV7-9 and J usage is TRBJ2-2, with TRBD2 matching 11 bases. CDR1 and CDR2 (germline): SEHNR, FQNEAQ (reference sequence). This CDR3 contains 16 residues. J lost 10 bases, V lost 5 bases, and 12 bases had no gene match. CDR3 amino acids: CASSPTITSGGEELFF. The CDR3 DNA reads TGTGCCAGCAGCCCGACTATTACTAGCGGGGGTGAGGAGCTGTTTTTT.

V and J are TRBV24-1 and TRBJ1-2; D is perhaps TRBD1 (5 bases). With 4 bases removed from V and 4 bases from J, the gap between germline ends came to 12 bases. The CDR3 is 14 residues long. The germline CDR1 and CDR2 sequences are KGHDR and SFDVKD. CDR3 amino acids: CATSESTGIYGYTF. The CDR3 region has the DNA TGTGCCACCAGTGAATCAACAGGTATCTATGGCTACACCTTC.

The gene calls are TRBV6-6 and TRBJ1-2; tentative D call: TRBD1 (5 bases). The CDR3 consists of 15 residues. The V end was cut by 0 bases, the J end by 8 bases, with 16 bases between. CDR1 is MNHNY, CDR2 SVGAGI, per germline (reference sequence). CDR3: CASSYSDTPQVGYTF. The CDR3 DNA follows: TGTGCCAGCAGTTACTCAGACACACCACAGGTCGGCTACACCTTC.

The chain couples TRBV5-1 to TRBJ1-1, with TRBD1 matching over 7 bases. V was pared by 4 bases and J by 5 bases, with 14 bases of the junction left unmatched. Germline V CDR1 and CDR2: SGHRS, YFSETQ. The CDR3 runs to 16 residues. CDR3 residues: CASSLGLSQGKTEAFF. Written as DNA, the CDR3 is TGCGCCAGCAGCCTAGGACTATCACAGGGGAAGACTGAAGCTTTCTTT.

The chain uses TRBV6-5 and TRBJ2-2, with D maybe TRBD2 (6 bases). From germline, CDR1 is MNHEY and CDR2 SVGAGI. V lost 5 bases to trimming and J lost 6 bases, with 10 bases between them. The CDR3 sequence is 13 residues long. Here the CDR3 DNA reads TGTGCCAGCAGTCAGGGACTCTCCGGGGAGCTGTTTTTT. Translating it yields CASSQGLSGELFF.

The chain uses TRBV4-2 and TRBJ2-3; unclear D gene. With 1 base removed from V and 3 bases from J, the gap between germline ends came to 8 bases. Germline values: CDR1 LGHNA, CDR2 YNFKEQ. The CDR3 totals 14 residues. CDR3 sequence: CASSQVLSTDTQYF. CDR3 bases: TGTGCCAGCAGCCAAGTTCTTTCTACAGATACGCAGTATTTT.

The chain links TRBV15 to TRBJ2-7, with 8 bases identical to TRBD1. CDR1 and CDR2 from the germline V gene are LNHNV and YYDKDF (reference sequence). J lost 6 bases, V lost 6 bases, and 7 bases had no gene match. The CDR3 is made up of 13 amino acids. This CDR3 is CATSPGTGFEQYF. Written as DNA, the CDR3 is TGTGCCACCAGTCCCGGGACAGGCTTCGAGCAGTACTTC.

The chain employs TRBV7-9 and TRBJ2-3, with 10 bases fitting TRBD2. The germline V gene encodes CDR1 SEHNR and CDR2 FQNEAQ (reference sequence). J lost 3 bases, V lost 0 bases, and 3 bases had no gene match. CDR3 length: 16 residues. The CDR3 nucleotides read TGTGCCAGCAGCTTAGCGCTAGCGGGGGTAACAGATACGCAGTATTTT. It specifies CASSLALAGVTDTQYF.

V gene TRBV14 combines with J gene TRBJ1-2, with 8 bases identical to TRBD1. V shed 4 bases and J 4 bases; nucleotides not matched to a gene: 2. The germline V gene has CDR1 SGHDN and CDR2 FVKESK. The CDR3 totals 13 residues. The CDR3 is CASSRGQGYGYTF. The CDR3 DNA follows: TGTGCCAGCAGCCGAGGACAGGGCTATGGCTACACCTTC.

This sequence joins TRBV6-2 or TRBV6-3 and TRBJ1-3, with a weak D call TRBD1 (6 bases). With 0 bases removed from V and 2 bases from J, the gap between germline ends came to 11 bases. CDR1 is MNHEY, CDR2 SVGEGT, per germline. The CDR3 consists of 16 residues. CDR3 sequence (DNA): TGTGCCAGCAGTTACTCCGCGGACAGTACTGGAAACACCATATATTTT. This translates into CASSYSADSTGNTIYF.

The chain couples TRBV7-2 to TRBJ1-1; 7 bases line up with TRBD1. The CDR3 has 14 residues. Germline V CDR1 and CDR2: SGHTA, FQGNSA. V dropped 5 bases and J dropped 1; count of bases not matched to a gene: 4. CDR3 sequence reads: CASSRRGRNTEAFF. DNA of the CDR3: TGTGCCAGCAGCCGGAGGGGGCGGAACACTGAAGCTTTCTTT.

This clone was seen just once. The rearrangement links TRBV11-2 to TRBJ1-5; 8 bases fit TRBD1. Per germline, CDR1 SGHAT and CDR2 FQNNGV. Germline trimming cut 3 bases from V and 5 bases from J; bases unmatched to any gene: 3. This CDR3 region has 14 residues. The CDR3 sequence: CASSFGQGHQPQHF. The CDR3 DNA sequence: TGTGCCAGCAGCTTTGGACAGGGTCATCAGCCCCAGCATTTT.

This chain joins TRBV2 and TRBJ1-5; TRBD1 matches at 9 bases. CDR1 and CDR2 from the germline V gene are SNHLY and FYNNEI. J gave up 3 bases and V 6 bases, and 6 bases lay outside the gene matches. The CDR3 spans 15 residues. The CDR3 bases are TGTGCCAGCAGCGACAGGGGGGGGATCAATCAGCCCCAGCATTTT. Translating gives CASSDRGGINQPQHF.

This clone was counted a single time. The chain links TRBV5-6 to TRBJ2-7, with a tentative D call TRBD1 (6 bases). Germline CDR1 SGHDT, CDR2 YYEEEE. CDR3 size: 13 residues. Trimming cost V 2 bases and J 5 bases, with 11 bases left between them. CDR3 DNA sequence: TGTGCCAGCAGCTTAATGGGGGCCCACGAGCAGTACTTC. Translated: CASSLMGAHEQYF.

The gene calls are TRBV3-1 (or the pseudogene TRBV3-2) and TRBJ2-2; 9 bases are shared with TRBD2. Trimming at V came to 0 bases and at J to 5 bases, leaving 10 bases not matched to a gene. The germline V gene has CDR1 LGHDT and CDR2 YNNKEL (reference sequence). The CDR3 totals 18 residues. The CDR3 nucleotides are TGTGCCAGCAGCCAAGATTTCCTAGCGGGGCGTCTAACCGGGGAGCTGTTTTTT. Encoded protein: CASSQDFLAGRLTGELFF.

Here the CDR3 DNA reads TGCGCCAGCAGTGTGGCCGGGGAGACCCAGTACTTC. As protein: CASSVAGETQYF. This chain joins TRBV10-2 and TRBJ2-5; D is unclear. The CDR3 loop spans 12 amino acids. The V end was cut by 4 bases, the J end by 5 bases, with 8 bases between. The germline CDR1 and CDR2 sequences are WSHSY and SAAADI.

The V call is TRBV4-1, the J call TRBJ2-7, with D maybe TRBD2 (5 bases). The CDR3 covers 17 residues. V lost 4 bases and J lost 2, with 21 bases in between. The V gene's germline CDR1 is MGHRA and CDR2 YSYEKL. The CDR3 spells CASSLLGGGFTTYEQYF. DNA of the CDR3: TGCGCCAGCAGCCTCCTTGGAGGAGGATTTACCACCTACGAGCAGTACTTC.

This chain connects TRBV6-5 to TRBJ1-2; 9 nucleotides agree with TRBD1. The germline gives CDR1 MNHEY, CDR2 SVGAGI. The CDR3 contains 14 residues. Trimming at V came to 8 bases and at J to 4 bases, leaving 8 bases not matched to a gene. In nucleotides, the CDR3 is TGTGCCAGCGGGGGGGGACAGGGAGCCTATGGCTACACCTTC. Translation: CASGGGQGAYGYTF.